The 23 T cell receptor beta chains below all came from one sample that was sequenced in a study of T cells in Graves' hyperthyroidism and ophthalmopathy. Amplified regions were TCR beta CDR3 sequences from RNA transcripts. RT-PCR in the first round (using the HTBI primer set) targeted the TCR CDR3. TCRdb re-analysed the multiplex PCR reads in MiXCR, keeping a single row per CDR3 protein. The table lists 650,000 to 700,000 distinct CDR3 sequences, roughly 17% of them singletons. Sequences were obtained from blood. Receptors originate from a man aged 50 or older with Graves' hyperthyroidism.

This clonotype was detected ten times or more. The V gene is TRBV28, the J gene TRBJ2-7; D not certain. The CDR3 runs to 13 residues. V was pared by 3 bases and J by 1 base, with 7 bases between. Germline assignment: CDR1 MDHEN and CDR2 SYDVKM. The CDR3 DNA reads TGTGCCAGCAGTTTTAAGAATTCCTACGAGCAGTACTTC. Its protein product is CASSFKNSYEQYF. The complete variable domain, with remaining parts taken from reference TRBV28 and TRBJ2-7, reads DVKVTQSSRYLVKRTGEKVFLECVQDMDHENMFWYRQDPGLGLRLIYFSYDVKMKEKGDIPEGYSVSREKKERFSLILESASTNQTSMYLCASSFKNSYEQYFGPGTRLTVT.

This clonotype was observed at least ten times. The chain couples TRBV10-2 to TRBJ2-6; the match to TRBD2 covers 7 bases. V shed 2 bases, J shed 0 bases, and the junction held 7 bases outside the gene matches. CDR3 length: 18 residues. Germline-derived CDR1 and CDR2 are WSHSY and SAAADI. The CDR3 nucleotides read TGCGCCAGCAGTGAGAATGAACCTAGCGGCTCTGGGGCCAACGTCCTGACTTTC. This codes for CASSENEPSGSGANVLTF.

This clonotype was observed a handful of times. V is TRBV7-2 and J is TRBJ2-7; 7 positions agree with TRBD2. This CDR3 spans 15 amino acids. CDR1 SGHTA and CDR2 FQGNSA come from the germline V gene. V gave up 4 bases and J gave up 5 bases; unmatched junction bases: 11. CDR3 sequence reads: CASSWGGGGLDEQYF. DNA of the CDR3: TGTGCCAGCAGCTGGGGTGGGGGGGGTTTGGACGAGCAGTACTTC.

This clonotype came up many times. The chain combines TRBV18 with TRBJ2-5, with 7 bases lining up with TRBD1. Per the germline V gene, CDR1 is KGHSH and CDR2 is LQKENI. This CDR3 comprises 13 residues. V was clipped by 1 base and J by 4 bases; unmatched bases: 0. This chain's CDR3 is CASSPQGAETQYF. DNA for the CDR3: TGTGCCAGCTCACCACAGGGGGCAGAGACCCAGTACTTC.

This chain connects TRBV5-1 to TRBJ2-3, with D perhaps TRBD2 (5 bases). The CDR3 length is 14 residues. Germline lookup yields CDR1 SGHRS and CDR2 YFSETQ. Trimming took 2 bases from V and 2 from J, leaving 9 bases between them. The CDR3 loop reads CASSLLGPTDTQYF. The CDR3 DNA reads as TGCGCCAGCAGCTTACTAGGCCCCACAGATACGCAGTATTTT.

This chain links TRBV5-1 with TRBJ2-7; D not certain. V lost 1 base and J lost 2, with 10 bases in between. From germline, CDR1 is SGHRS and CDR2 YFSETQ. This CDR3 has 14 amino acids. CDR3 sequence: CASSLSDPAYEQYF. The CDR3 coding sequence is TGCGCCAGCAGCTTGTCGGATCCTGCCTACGAGCAGTACTTC.

This clonotype came up a few times. This rearrangement joins TRBV29-1 to TRBJ2-1; TRBD2 matches at 7 bases. The CDR3 sequence is 13 residues long. The trim removed 1 base at V and 6 bases at J, leaving 3 bases unmatched. Germline V gene lookup returns CDR1 SQVTM and CDR2 ANQGSEA. The CDR3 DNA follows: TGCAGCGTTGAAGGGGGCGGGAGCAATGAGCAGTTCTTC. Translating it yields CSVEGGGSNEQFF.

V usage is TRBV7-2 and J usage is TRBJ2-1; perhaps D is TRBD1 or TRBD2 (5 bases each). Germline V gives CDR1 SGHTA, CDR2 FQGNSA. The CDR3 is 13 residues long. With 5 bases removed from V and 9 bases from J, the gap between germline ends came to 14 bases. The CDR3 nucleotides read TGTGCCAGCAGCCCTGGTGAGGGGCTTGAGCAGTTCTTC. Amino acid sequence: CASSPGEGLEQFF.

V usage is TRBV5-1 and J usage is TRBJ2-1; 13 bases align to TRBD2. The CDR3 loop spans 19 amino acids. Germline CDR1 and CDR2: SGHRS and YFSETQ. The trim removed 4 bases at V and 2 bases at J, leaving 12 bases unmatched. CDR3 bases: TGCGCCAGCAGCCCGGGACTAGCGGGAATCTCGGGGGCCTACAATGAGCAGTTCTTC. The encoded protein is CASSPGLAGISGAYNEQFF.

The V and J genes are TRBV20-1 and TRBJ1-4; D gene ambiguous. This CDR3 region has 15 residues. The germline CDR1 and CDR2 sequences are DFQATT and SNEGSKA (reference sequence). Trimming shortened V by 0 bases and J by 2 bases, and 10 bases separated the two germline ends. This CDR3 is CSARDRSGTNEKLFF. The CDR3 DNA sequence: TGCAGTGCTAGAGATCGGAGCGGTACTAATGAAAAACTGTTTTTT.

This clonotype was picked up many times. The chain employs TRBV27 and TRBJ2-1; D unresolved. The CDR3 sequence is 15 residues long. Trimming took 5 bases from V and 0 from J, leaving 11 bases between them. Germline-derived CDR1 and CDR2 are MNHEY and SMNVEV (reference sequence). The CDR3 loop reads CASSINRNSYNEQFF. DNA for the CDR3: TGTGCCAGCAGTATCAATAGAAACTCCTACAATGAGCAGTTCTTC.

The chain has TRBV27 and TRBJ2-7, with D uncertain. V gave up 3 bases and J gave up 4 bases, with 13 bases separating them. Germline CDR1 reads MNHEY; CDR2 reads SMNVEV (reference sequence). This CDR3 is 14 amino acids long. CDR3 nucleotide sequence: TGTGCCAGCAGTTTGGGCGAGAATACTTACGAGCAGTACTTC. Its translation is CASSLGENTYEQYF.

Note on this clonotype: A much larger clone lies a single base off, so this may be a read error. The chain uses TRBV27 and TRBJ2-7; a weak D match, TRBD1 (6 bases). The CDR3 runs to 14 residues. Germline V CDR1 and CDR2: MNHEY, SMNVEV (reference sequence). The V end lost 5 bases, the J end lost 3 bases, and 14 bases lay between the germline ends. CDR3 region: CASSRRDKHYEQYF. In nucleotides, the CDR3 is TGTGCCAGCAGTCGCCGGGACAAACACTACGAGCAGTACTTC.

This rearrangement joins TRBV7-8 to TRBJ2-2; no reliable D call. CDR1 is SGHVS and CDR2 is FQNEAQ in the germline V gene. Trimming stripped 1 base from V and 4 bases from J, with 10 bases between. The CDR3 runs to 15 residues. The CDR3: CASSLERWGTGELFF. CDR3 nucleotides: TGTGCCAGCAGCTTAGAGAGGTGGGGCACCGGGGAGCTGTTTTTT.

This clonotype has a count of ten or more. V and J are TRBV6-1 and TRBJ1-2; TRBD1 might be the D (5 bases). The CDR3 totals 14 residues. Germline-derived CDR1 and CDR2 are MNHNS and SASEGT. V gave up 2 bases and J gave up 4 bases, with 11 bases separating them. CDR3 coding DNA: TGTGCCAGCAGTGAATTGACAGCTTCCTATGGCTACACCTTC. Amino acid sequence: CASSELTASYGYTF.

In this sample, this clonotype turned up a few times. This rearrangement joins TRBV5-8 to TRBJ1-2; D is unresolved. Trimming pared 4 bases from V and 0 bases from J, leaving 7 bases between. Per the germline V gene, CDR1 is SGHTS and CDR2 is YDEGEE. The CDR3 extends over 13 amino acids. Here the CDR3 DNA reads TGTGCCAGCAGCCTACTAGCTAACTATGGCTACACCTTC. This gives the protein CASSLLANYGYTF.

This clonotype was recorded a few times. This may stem from a read error, because a much larger clone lies one nucleotide away. The chain employs TRBV28 and TRBJ2-1; TRBD2 agrees at 11 bases. The germline CDR1 and CDR2 sequences are MDHEN and SYDVKM. The CDR3 consists of 14 residues. The CDR3 nucleotides are TGTGCCGGAAGCGGGACTAGCGGTTACAGTGAGCAGTTCTTC. Translation gives CAGSGTSGYSEQFF.

In its sample, this clonotype was seen a few times. The chain employs TRBV6-5 and TRBJ1-2, with D uncertain. The germline CDR1 and CDR2 sequences are MNHEY and SVGAGI. Trimming shortened V by 2 bases and J by 0 bases, and 7 bases separated the two germline ends. The CDR3 consists of 14 residues. Here the CDR3 reads CASSYPSSNYGYTF. In DNA form, the CDR3 reads TGTGCCAGCAGTTACCCGTCCTCTAACTATGGCTACACCTTC.

Notes on this clonotype: Since a much larger clone is just one base distant, this may be a read error. The rearrangement uses TRBV2 and TRBJ1-2; D call uncertain. Germline V gene sequence: CDR1 SNHLY, CDR2 FYNNEI. This CDR3 comprises 13 residues. This chain's CDR3 is CARSEAHEVHYTF. Here the CDR3 DNA reads TGTGCCCGCAGTGAAGCGCATGAGGTCCACTACACCTTC.

This clonotype was observed at least ten times. V gene TRBV28 combines with J gene TRBJ2-7, with 8 bases aligning to TRBD2. Germline values: CDR1 MDHEN, CDR2 SYDVKM. V dropped 10 bases and J dropped 2; count of bases not matched to a gene: 13. The CDR3 length is 15 residues. CDR3 region: CATSQGSGSPYEQYF. The CDR3 nucleotides are TGTGCCACCAGCCAGGGGAGCGGGAGCCCCTACGAGCAGTACTTC.

This clonotype was counted only a few times. The rearrangement links TRBV5-5 to TRBJ2-1, with TRBD2 matching over 10 bases. This CDR3 contains 15 residues. With 2 bases clipped from V and 7 bases from J, the junction kept 6 bases outside the gene matches. The germline V gene encodes CDR1 SGHKS and CDR2 YYEKEE (reference sequence). The CDR3, as DNA: TGTGCCAGCAGCTTTCTAGCGGGAGAAGGGAATGAGCAGTTCTTC. Encoded protein: CASSFLAGEGNEQFF.

This clonotype has a count of ten or more. The chain joins TRBV11-2 to TRBJ2-7; 8 bases are shared with TRBD1. From germline, CDR1 is SGHAT and CDR2 FQNNGV. With 3 bases clipped from V and 2 bases from J, the junction kept 6 bases outside the gene matches. CDR3 length: 15 amino acids. The CDR3 DNA is TGTGCCAGCAGCTTCCCGACAGGGGTTGCCTACGAGCAGTACTTC. Its protein is CASSFPTGVAYEQYF. Looking up the rest from reference TRBV11-2 and TRBJ2-7 gives the full variable domain: EAGVAQSPRYKIIEKRQSVAFWCNPISGHATLYWYQQILGQGPKLLIQFQNNGVVDDSQLPKDRFSAERLKGVDSTLKIQPAKLEDSAVYLCASSFPTGVAYEQYFGPGTRLTVT.

This clonotype came up a few times. The chain couples TRBV6-1 to TRBJ2-1; tentative D call: TRBD1 (6 bases). Looked up from germline, CDR1 is MNHNS and CDR2 is SASEGT. V lost 6 bases, J lost 4 bases, and 16 bases lay in between. This CDR3 comprises 15 residues. CDR3 coding DNA: TGTGCCAGCAGGCCCGACACAGGGAAGTACAATGAGCAGTTCTTC. It encodes CASRPDTGKYNEQFF.